This T cell receptor beta chain was profiled in a study of spatial heterogeneity in lung cancer. Overall study: Follow-up PBMC specimens underwent sequencing when available; their median timing was roughly 24 months after resection. Regarding the study as a whole: Resection blood, more than follow-up blood, showed ubiquitous expanded tumor TCRs.

Time point meaning: blood at routine non-recurrence follow-up after resection. J was trimmed by 8 bases and V by 6 bases; bases with no gene match: 7. CDR3 length: 13 amino acids. Per germline, CDR1 KGHSH and CDR2 LQKENI. This clonotype was observed at least ten times. Its target is not known. TCRdb reprocessed the 5' RACE reads with MiXCR, giving one entry per CDR3 protein. The data show over 45,000 distinct CDR3 sequences, 12% seen once. The TCR sequence derives from a male donor with early-stage non-small cell lung cancer. The V and J genes are TRBV18 and TRBJ2-1; 7 nucleotides line up with TRBD1. Sample: PBMCs, taken at follow-up. The CDR3 spells CASSGDRVDEQFF. The CDR3 nucleotides are TGTGCCAGCTCTGGCGACAGGGTCGATGAGCAGTTCTTC.